This TCR beta chain was captured by sequencing in a study of blood T cell repertoires in COVID-19. Study information: There were acute and convalescent COVID-19 samples, and they came from the United States, Italy and Spain. In each case, the material was cDNA or gDNA derived from T cells, B-cell-depleted T cells, or PBMCs.

This CDR3 has 12 residues. Germline lookup yields CDR1 SGHRS and CDR2 YFSETQ. The J segment lost 6 bases and the V segment lost 4 bases, leaving 4 bases of the junction unmatched. Authors' data handling: Reference gene primer amplification yielded estimated nucleated cell counts. Sequencing was performed with immunoSEQ multiplex PCR; in TCRdb, only in-frame clones are kept and a portion is missing. The DNA was the basis for D and trimming; V, J and clone size are from that table. The table records some 76,000 clones, roughly 90% of them present only once. The specimen sequenced was peripheral blood. This sequence originates from an elderly man in a cohort sampled during active COVID-19. The rearrangement joins TRBV5-1 to TRBJ2-7, with TRBD1 identical over 7 bases. In DNA, the CDR3 is TGCGCCAGCAGCCTACCAGGGGGCGAGCAGTACTTC. Its protein product is CASSLPGGEQYF.